One and the same sample provided the 23 T cell receptor beta chains below, sequenced in a study of T cells in Graves' hyperthyroidism and ophthalmopathy. What was amplified from RNA transcripts were TCR beta CDR3 regions. A set of HTBI primers served as the primers for a first-round RT-PCR of the TCR CDR3. TCRdb analysed the multiplex PCR reads with MiXCR anew, one entry per CDR3 protein. There are 250,000 or so distinct CDR3 sequences in the sample; about 16% occur only once, and around 30% lies in the top ten. The sample comprised blood. All receptors derive from a woman aged 18-29 years with Graves' ophthalmopathy.

This clonotype was seen repeatedly, ten times or more. The rearrangement joins TRBV5-1 to TRBJ1-2, with 7 positions matching TRBD1. The germline CDR1 and CDR2 sequences are SGHRS and YFSETQ. V shed 4 bases, J shed 1 base, and the junction held 7 bases outside the gene matches. The CDR3 contains 15 residues. The CDR3 sequence: CASSTSTGINYGYTF. CDR3 bases: TGCGCCAGCAGCACTTCGACAGGGATTAACTATGGCTACACCTTC.

This clonotype was recorded at least ten times. This rearrangement joins TRBV2 to TRBJ2-7; either TRBD1 or TRBD2 may fit D (5 bases each). This CDR3 comprises 13 residues. Trimming shortened V by 7 bases and J by 1 base, and 11 bases separated the two germline ends. Germline V CDR1 and CDR2: SNHLY, FYNNEI. The CDR3 here is CASIGEPSYEQYF. The CDR3 DNA reads as TGTGCCAGCATAGGGGAGCCTTCCTACGAGCAGTACTTC. Full variable domain (missing parts from reference TRBV2 and TRBJ2-7): EPEVTQTPSHQVTQMGQEVILRCVPISNHLYFYWYRQILGQKVEFLVSFYNNEISEKSEIFDDQFSVERPDGSNFTLKIRSTKLEDSAMYFCASIGEPSYEQYFGPGTRLTVT.

The V call is TRBV7-9, the J call TRBJ2-5; 9 bases map to TRBD2. Germline assignment: CDR1 SEHNR and CDR2 FQNEAQ (reference sequence). CDR3 size: 16 residues. The trim removed 3 bases at V and 5 bases at J, leaving 10 bases unmatched. CDR3 nucleotides: TGTGCCAGCAGCTTCGGTGGTAGCGGGAGCCGTGAGACCCAGTACTTC. Protein: CASSFGGSGSRETQYF.

The table lists this clonotype with many counts. The V call is TRBV7-8, the J call TRBJ1-6; weak D call: TRBD1 (6 bases). The CDR3 runs to 14 residues. V lost 5 bases to trimming and J lost 7 bases, with 12 bases between them. The germline V gene has CDR1 SGHVS and CDR2 FQNEAQ. This chain's CDR3 is CASSRSRGNSPLHF. The CDR3 nucleotides read TGTGCCAGCAGCCGCTCCAGGGGCAATTCACCCCTCCACTTT.

At least ten counts were recorded for this clonotype. The chain combines TRBV27 with TRBJ1-1, with 7 bases lining up with TRBD1. In germline, CDR1 is MNHEY, CDR2 SMNVEV (reference sequence). V lost 3 bases to trimming and J lost 6 bases; unmatched junction nucleotides: 16. The CDR3 runs 17 residues. CDR3 region: CASSFSGQLTGVAEAFF. The CDR3 bases are TGTGCCAGCAGTTTCTCGGGACAGCTAACCGGGGTAGCTGAAGCTTTCTTT.

This clonotype was seen repeatedly, ten times or more. This chain connects TRBV6-1 to TRBJ1-5; D is unclear. Trimming removed 4 bases at V and 7 bases at J, with 8 bases between. The CDR3 contains 12 residues. Germline V gives CDR1 MNHNS, CDR2 SASEGT. CDR3 amino acids: CASSGAPQPQHF. DNA of the CDR3: TGTGCCAGCAGTGGTGCCCCACAGCCCCAGCATTTT.

The CDR3 DNA reads TGTGCCAGCACGTGCCTAGCGGGGGGCCTTTACAATGAGCAGTTCTTC. This gives the protein CASTCLAGGLYNEQFF. The rearrangement uses TRBV7-9 and TRBJ2-1; 11 positions agree with TRBD2. The CDR3 length is 16 residues. The J segment lost 4 bases and the V segment lost 7 bases, leaving 9 bases of the junction unmatched. Germline assignment: CDR1 SEHNR and CDR2 FQNEAQ (reference sequence). The variable domain in full, with the rest retrieved from reference TRBV7-9 and TRBJ2-1, is DTGVSQNPRHKITKRGQNVTFRCDPISEHNRLYWYRQTLGQGPEFLTYFQNEAQLEKSRLLSDRFSAERPKGSFSTLEIQRTEQGDSAMYLCASTCLAGGLYNEQFFGPGTRLTVL.

The sample holds a few counts of this clonotype. A read error is possible here, since a much larger clone lies one base away. V usage is TRBV27 and J usage is TRBJ1-6; D call uncertain. CDR1 is MNHEY and CDR2 is SMNVEV in the germline V gene (reference sequence). This CDR3 has 17 amino acids. Trimming stripped 6 bases from V and 0 bases from J, with 15 bases between. CDR3 DNA sequence: TGTGCCAGCAGGAGACGGATAGCCAGCTCCTATAATTCACCCCTCCACTTT. Translated: CASRRRIASSYNSPLHF.

The chain uses TRBV6-2 or TRBV6-3 and TRBJ1-2; 7 bases align to TRBD1. With 5 bases clipped from V and 6 bases from J, the junction kept 9 bases outside the gene matches. Germline V gene lookup returns CDR1 MNHEY and CDR2 SVGEGT. CDR3 length equals 14 residues. The CDR3 spells CASSQADRVDGYTF. The CDR3 coding sequence is TGTGCCAGCAGTCAGGCCGACAGGGTGGATGGCTACACCTTC.

This chain joins TRBV19 and TRBJ1-3; D call uncertain. Germline-derived CDR1 and CDR2 are LNHDA and SQIVND (reference sequence). This CDR3 has 14 amino acids. The V end was cut by 11 bases, the J end by 0 bases, with 14 bases between. The CDR3 reads CAVNPGTSGNTIYF. CDR3 DNA: TGTGCCGTAAACCCCGGCACCTCTGGAAACACCATATATTTT.

The chain combines TRBV9 with TRBJ2-5, with D perhaps TRBD1 (6 bases). Germline CDR1 SGDLS, CDR2 YYNGEE. The V and J ends lost 0 bases and 4 bases respectively, with 13 bases between them. The CDR3 totals 15 residues. The CDR3 DNA is TGTGCCAGCAGCGTAGACAGGGAATGGGGAGAGACCCAGTACTTC. It is translated as CASSVDREWGETQYF.

The chain couples TRBV6-9 to TRBJ2-5, with D uncertain. The germline gives CDR1 MNHGY, CDR2 SVAAGI. V gave up 3 bases and J gave up 0 bases, with 11 bases separating them. CDR3 length: 15 amino acids. The CDR3 nucleotides read TGTGCCAGCAGTTACCCTGGAAAGTACCAAGAGACCCAGTACTTC. It translates to CASSYPGKYQETQYF.

This clonotype was seen ten or more times. The V call is TRBV4-2, the J call TRBJ1-1, with 10 bases identical to TRBD1. CDR1 and CDR2 (germline): LGHNA, YNFKEQ. The CDR3 extends over 15 amino acids. V trimming: 4 bases; J trimming: 3 bases; junction bases outside the gene matches: 5. CDR3 sequence: CASSPLGQGDTEAFF. Here the CDR3 DNA reads TGTGCCAGCAGCCCCTTAGGACAGGGGGACACTGAAGCTTTCTTT.

In this sample, this clonotype turned up many times. The V call is TRBV7-8, the J call TRBJ1-6; 9 bases are shared with TRBD1. Germline V gene sequence: CDR1 SGHVS, CDR2 FQNEAQ. The ends lost 2 bases at V and 7 bases at J; junction bases unmatched: 12. The CDR3 consists of 18 residues. CDR3: CASSLLELTGTGNSPLHF. The CDR3 DNA is TGTGCCAGCAGCTTATTAGAATTGACCGGGACAGGGAATTCACCCCTCCACTTT.

This clonotype was found many times. The V and J genes are TRBV27 and TRBJ1-2, with a tentative D call TRBD1 (6 bases). The V gene lost 4 bases and the J gene lost 4 bases, with 16 bases spanning the gap. From germline, CDR1 is MNHEY and CDR2 SMNVEV (reference sequence). The CDR3 is made up of 15 amino acids. The CDR3: CASSSHFRGIYGYTF. For the CDR3, the DNA is TGTGCCAGCAGTTCCCATTTCAGGGGTATCTATGGCTACACCTTC.

This clonotype was seen many times. The chain employs TRBV6-2 or TRBV6-3 and TRBJ2-7, with D perhaps assigned TRBD1 or TRBD2 (5 bases each). Germline CDR1 MNHEY, CDR2 SVGEGT. V lost 8 bases to trimming and J lost 0 bases, with 11 bases between them. The CDR3 consists of 13 residues. CDR3 in DNA: TGTGCCAGCTCAAGGGACCTCTCCTACGAGCAGTACTTC. Protein product: CASSRDLSYEQYF.

This clonotype was detected ten times or more. The rearrangement uses TRBV30 and TRBJ2-5; D is uncertain. The CDR3 has 11 amino acids. Trimming cost V 3 bases and J 5 bases, with 7 bases left between them. Germline-derived CDR1 and CDR2 are GTSNPN and SVGIG (reference sequence). CDR3 region: CAWSASETQYF. The CDR3, as DNA: TGTGCCTGGAGCGCCTCGGAGACCCAGTACTTC.

This clonotype came up many times. The V gene is TRBV6-2 or TRBV6-3, the J gene TRBJ2-7; no reliable D call. The CDR3 length is 15 residues. Trimming pared 2 bases from V and 0 bases from J, leaving 11 bases between. CDR1 and CDR2 from the germline V gene are MNHEY and SVGEGT. This chain's CDR3 is CASSYVPLRSYEQYF. The CDR3 DNA follows: TGTGCCAGCAGTTACGTCCCACTCCGCTCCTACGAGCAGTACTTC.

This clonotype was seen many times. V and J are TRBV3-1 and TRBJ2-7, with a weak D call TRBD1 (6 bases). Germline V lookup: CDR1 LGHDT, CDR2 YNNKEL (reference sequence). Deletions cut 4 bases from V and 2 bases from J, with 15 bases between. The CDR3 is made up of 15 amino acids. Here the CDR3 reads CASSLQGGGAYEQYF. The CDR3 DNA follows: TGTGCCAGCAGCCTACAGGGTGGGGGAGCCTACGAGCAGTACTTC.

This clonotype was seen many times. The chain employs TRBV7-9 and TRBJ1-3, with 10 bases identical to TRBD1. The germline V gene has CDR1 SEHNR and CDR2 FQNEAQ (reference sequence). V lost 5 bases, J lost 4 bases, and 5 bases stayed unmatched. This CDR3 has 15 amino acids. Here the CDR3 reads CASSPGTGDGNTIYF. In nucleotides, the CDR3 is TGTGCCAGCAGCCCCGGGACAGGGGACGGAAACACCATATATTTT.

About this clonotype itself: This may come from a read error, since a much larger clone is one base off. V and J are TRBV24-1 and TRBJ2-1; D might be TRBD2 (5 bases). Germline CDR1 KGHDR, CDR2 SFDVKD. The CDR3 has 12 amino acids. Trimming removed 7 bases from V and 9 bases from J, with 12 bases in between. The CDR3 sequence: CATRNTRGEQFF. In nucleotides, the CDR3 is TGTGCCACCAGGAATACACGGGGTGAGCAGTTCTTC.

This clonotype was seen repeatedly, ten times or more. The chain is built from TRBV2 and TRBJ2-5; D ambiguous. This CDR3 is built from 16 residues. V lost 4 bases and J lost 5, with 20 bases in between. Per the germline V gene, CDR1 is SNHLY and CDR2 is FYNNEI. The CDR3, as DNA: TGTGCCAGCAGTGTTACTCATGGGTCGGGCGCGGAGACCCAGTACTTC. This encodes CASSVTHGSGAETQYF. Supplemented by reference TRBV2 and TRBJ2-5, the full variable domain reads EPEVTQTPSHQVTQMGQEVILRCVPISNHLYFYWYRQILGQKVEFLVSFYNNEISEKSEIFDDQFSVERPDGSNFTLKIRSTKLEDSAMYFCASSVTHGSGAETQYFGPGTRLLVL.

This clonotype was observed at least ten times. The V gene is TRBV29-1, the J gene TRBJ2-7; 7 nucleotides agree with TRBD2. V trimming: 4 bases; J trimming: 4 bases; junction bases outside the gene matches: 7. Germline CDR1 SQVTM, CDR2 ANQGSEA. This CDR3 has 13 residues. CDR3 sequence: CSVAWGGGYEQYF. CDR3 sequence (DNA): TGCAGCGTTGCCTGGGGGGGAGGTTACGAGCAGTACTTC.